The table lists the clone carrying this T cell receptor (beta chain) with many counts. The target antigen is unknown. Measured with immunoSEQ multiplex PCR; TCRdb has only the in-frame clones, and not every one. The sample includes fewer than 80,000 clones, around 86% of them seen just once. The source of the sample is a study of OX40 agonist ivuxolimab in advanced cancers. Study context: At 82.7% male, the cohort had a mean age of approximately 60 years, ranging from about 23 to 79.

Study findings and constraints: Antigen specificity remained undetermined for the expanded peripheral T cells. In a subset of nonresponders, normalized T-cell clonal expansion was also low. Dose levels from 0.1 to 3.0 mg/kg saw CD4+ and CD8+ blood T cells expand clonally by week 6.

The CDR3 has 15 residues. Trimming stripped 5 bases from V and 4 bases from J, with 12 bases between. CDR1 is SGHAT and CDR2 is FQNNGV in the germline V gene. Sequenced material: CD4+ or CD8+ T cells sorted from blood, taken in a trial of the OX40 agonist ivuxolimab. The rearrangement uses TRBV11-2 and TRBJ1-6; D uncertain. The clonotype comes from an adult with an advanced solid tumor such as melanoma, head and neck, liver or kidney cancer. DNA for the CDR3: TGTGCCAGCAGCCCGCCGGCAGCATATAATTCACCCCTCCACTTT. This codes for CASSPPAAYNSPLHF.